These 27 T cell receptor beta chains share one sample of origin, sequenced in a study of blood T cell repertoires in COVID-19 (dated by TCRdb to the early 2020s). The library was made by the immunoSEQ multiplex PCR assay. TCRdb mirrors the immuneACCESS table, restricted to in-frame sequences. Some clones are absent from its copies; in checked studies, under half trace to an unresolved V gene, and the reason for the others is unknown. The sample table records some 230,000 clones; 80% to 90% of these occur just once. The ten largest clonotypes hold approximately 3.5% of the sample. The sequencing input was PBMCs or T cells enriched from blood (not recorded which). The source of these receptors is a young woman in a cohort exposed to, infected with or recovered from COVID-19 (not recorded which).

V usage is TRBV11-3 and J usage is TRBJ2-7, with 11 bases fitting TRBD1. Losses at the gene ends were 5 bases for V and 4 bases for J; bases not matched to a gene: 4. CDR3 length: 14 residues. Per the germline V gene, CDR1 is SGHNT and CDR2 is YENEEA. This chain's CDR3 is CASSGWDRGYEQYF. CDR3 in DNA: TGTGCCAGCAGCGGATGGGACAGGGGGTACGAGCAGTACTTC.

The chain has TRBV25-1 and TRBJ2-3, with no clear D. The CDR3 runs to 14 residues. Trimming took off 6 bases at V and 1 base at J, with 11 bases between the two ends. CDR1 is MGHDK, CDR2 SYGVNS, per germline. CDR3 sequence (DNA): TGTGCCAGCAGGGGCAGGTCGGGCACAGATACGCAGTATTTT. Translation gives CASRGRSGTDTQYF.

This chain links TRBV7-8 with TRBJ2-1; 11 bases are a match to TRBD2. J lost 15 bases, V lost 1 base, and 14 bases had no gene match. This CDR3 has 16 residues. Germline CDR1 and CDR2: SGHVS and FQNEAQ. CDR3 amino acids: CASSLVWTSGLRVVFF. CDR3 coding DNA: TGTGCCAGCAGCTTAGTTTGGACTAGCGGGTTGAGGGTAGTGTTCTTC.

The chain joins TRBV18 to TRBJ2-5; D is ambiguous. Trimming removed 1 base at V and 0 bases at J, with 6 bases between. The CDR3 covers 14 residues. Germline V gene sequence: CDR1 KGHSH, CDR2 LQKENI. The CDR3 here is CASSPQSNQETQYF. The CDR3 DNA sequence: TGTGCCAGCTCACCACAGAGCAACCAAGAGACCCAGTACTTC.

The CDR3 reads CSVITRTGYTF. CDR3 DNA: TGCAGCGTTATCACTCGTACGGGCTACACCTTC. J is TRBJ1-2 and V is TRBV29-1; D is unresolved. The germline V gene has CDR1 SQVTM and CDR2 ANQGSEA. Trimming shortened V by 5 bases and J by 8 bases, and 12 bases separated the two germline ends. The CDR3 loop spans 11 amino acids.

This chain joins TRBV30 and TRBJ2-5; no reliable D call. Germline-derived CDR1 and CDR2 are GTSNPN and SVGIG (reference sequence). This CDR3 contains 11 residues. V was clipped by 5 bases and J by 4 bases, with 8 bases between them. Here the CDR3 reads CAWGPGETQYF. The CDR3 nucleotides read TGTGCCTGGGGACCGGGAGAGACCCAGTACTTC.

Remarks on this clone: Other DNA sequences in this sample translate to the same CDR3. The rearrangement uses TRBV12-3 or TRBV12-4 and TRBJ2-5; possibly TRBD1 for D (5 bases). This CDR3 has 13 amino acids. V was clipped by 5 bases and J by 3 bases, with 10 bases between them. The CDR3 DNA reads as TGTGCCAGCAGTCTTGGACAAGAAGAGACCCAGTACTTC. Amino acids: CASSLGQEETQYF.

The J gene is TRBJ1-2, the V gene TRBV2, with a possible D match to TRBD1 (6 bases). Germline V gene data show CDR1 as SNHLY and CDR2 as FYNNEI. V was cut by 3 bases and J by 10 bases, with 12 bases left in between. The CDR3 has 12 amino acids. Written as DNA, the CDR3 is TGTGCCAGCAGTGACTTGGGACACGACTACACCTTC. As protein: CASSDLGHDYTF.

The V and J genes are TRBV28 and TRBJ1-2; weak D call: TRBD1 (5 bases). Germline lookup yields CDR1 MDHEN and CDR2 SYDVKM. This CDR3 is built from 14 residues. The germline V and J ends were trimmed by 5 bases and 6 bases, with 16 bases remaining between them. CDR3 protein: CASSPASRANGYTF. Written as DNA, the CDR3 is TGTGCCAGCAGTCCCGCGAGCAGGGCAAATGGCTACACCTTC.

This clone came up a few times. The gene calls are TRBV18 and TRBJ2-3, with TRBD1 matching over 8 bases. The ends lost 1 base at V and 3 bases at J; junction bases unmatched: 9. From germline, CDR1 is KGHSH and CDR2 LQKENI. This CDR3 contains 17 residues. The CDR3: CASSPRTDRGGTDTQYF. CDR3 sequence (DNA): TGTGCCAGCTCACCACGAACAGACAGGGGAGGAACAGATACGCAGTATTTT.

This chain joins TRBV6-5 and TRBJ1-5, with a weak D call TRBD1 (5 bases). The V and J ends lost 6 bases and 4 bases respectively, with 16 bases between them. This CDR3 contains 15 residues. Germline assignment: CDR1 MNHEY and CDR2 SVGAGI. The CDR3 loop is CASRPTVHPNQPQHF. The CDR3 nucleotides are TGTGCCAGCAGGCCGACAGTCCACCCAAATCAGCCCCAGCATTTT.

The chain couples TRBV5-1 to TRBJ2-1; TRBD2 matches 8 bases. V shed 1 base and J 2 bases; nucleotides not matched to a gene: 2. The V gene's germline CDR1 is SGHRS and CDR2 YFSETQ. The CDR3 has 15 residues. The CDR3 nucleotides read TGCGCCAGCAGCTTGAATAGCGGGACCTACAATGAGCAGTTCTTC. It encodes CASSLNSGTYNEQFF.

This clone was observed a single time. V usage is TRBV19 and J usage is TRBJ2-7; 8 bases match TRBD2. Losses at the gene ends were 3 bases for V and 2 bases for J; bases not matched to a gene: 6. The CDR3 length is 15 residues. The germline V gene encodes CDR1 LNHDA and CDR2 SQIVND (reference sequence). Here the CDR3 reads CASSISGGAAYEQYF. DNA for the CDR3: TGTGCCAGTAGTATTTCGGGGGGGGCGGCCTACGAGCAGTACTTC. The variable domain in full, with the rest retrieved from reference TRBV19 and TRBJ2-7, is DGGITQSPKYLFRKEGQNVTLSCEQNLNHDAMYWYRQDPGQGLRLIYYSQIVNDFQKGDIAEGYSVSREKKESFPLTVTSAQKNPTAFYLCASSISGGAAYEQYFGPGTRLTVT.

This chain links TRBV11-2 with TRBJ2-3; 9 positions match TRBD2. V was clipped by 4 bases and J by 1 base; unmatched bases: 3. The germline V gene has CDR1 SGHAT and CDR2 FQNNGV. CDR3 size: 15 residues. This chain's CDR3 is CASSSSSGGTDTQYF. CDR3 nucleotides: TGTGCCAGCAGCTCATCTAGCGGGGGCACAGATACGCAGTATTTT.

The chain links TRBV7-3 to TRBJ2-1; no firm D call. The CDR3 is made up of 12 amino acids. The V gene lost 9 bases and the J gene lost 4 bases, with 10 bases spanning the gap. Germline V gene lookup returns CDR1 SGHTA and CDR2 FQGTGA. The CDR3 sequence is CARSQTYNEQFF. The CDR3 region has the DNA TGTGCCAGGAGCCAGACTTACAATGAGCAGTTCTTC.

The chain combines TRBV29-1 with TRBJ2-3, with D perhaps matching TRBD1 (6 bases). CDR1 SQVTM and CDR2 ANQGSEA come from the germline V gene. V was shortened by 7 bases and J by 4 bases, with 18 bases between the two germline ends. The CDR3 runs 14 residues. The CDR3 DNA reads as TGCAGCGCCGGGACAAATTCGGGTGCAGATACGCAGTATTTT. Translated, it gives CSAGTNSGADTQYF.

The chain joins TRBV27 to TRBJ2-5; 10 bases match TRBD2. CDR3 length equals 15 residues. The V segment lost 3 bases and the J segment 1 base; nucleotides outside the gene matches: 2. Germline CDR1 reads MNHEY; CDR2 reads SMNVEV (reference sequence). CDR3 bases: TGTGCCAGCAGTTTCGAGCGGGGGGGCCAAGAGACCCAGTACTTC. Translating it yields CASSFERGGQETQYF.

The chain combines TRBV5-1 with TRBJ1-2; TRBD1 might be the D (6 bases). Germline CDR1 reads SGHRS; CDR2 reads YFSETQ. Deletions cut 4 bases from V and 0 bases from J, with 13 bases between. CDR3 size: 15 residues. The CDR3 DNA sequence: TGCGCCAGCAGCCCTTACAGGGCTACTAACTATGGCTACACCTTC. It specifies CASSPYRATNYGYTF. The full variable domain, rest sourced from reference TRBV5-1 and TRBJ1-2, is KAGVTQTPRYLIKTRGQQVTLSCSPISGHRSVSWYQQTPGQGLQFLFEYFSETQRNKGNFPGRFSGRQFSNSRSEMNVSTLELGDSALYLCASSPYRATNYGYTFGSGTRLTVV.

The chain recombines TRBV11-2 with TRBJ1-1; D is unclear. Germline V gives CDR1 SGHAT, CDR2 FQNNGV. The ends were cut back, 3 bases at V and 1 base at J, with 9 bases in the middle. The CDR3 is 14 residues long. The CDR3: CASSFWHQNTEAFF. The CDR3 nucleotides read TGTGCCAGCAGCTTTTGGCATCAGAACACTGAAGCTTTCTTT.

The chain links TRBV6-2 or TRBV6-3 to TRBJ2-6; no definite D call. The length of the CDR3 is 16 residues. The ends were cut back, 5 bases at V and 2 bases at J, with 13 bases in the middle. Germline V gene data show CDR1 as MNHEY and CDR2 as SVGEGT. In DNA form, the CDR3 reads TGTGCCAGCAGTGTAACACAGCAGGCTGGGGCCAACGTCCTGACTTTC. It encodes CASSVTQQAGANVLTF.

The CDR3 loop reads CATEDRSSYEQYF. The CDR3 DNA reads as TGCGCCACCGAGGACAGGAGCTCCTACGAGCAGTACTTC. J is TRBJ2-7 and V is TRBV10-2, with 7 bases that match TRBD1. With 10 bases clipped from V and 0 bases from J, the junction kept 6 bases outside the gene matches. This CDR3 region has 13 residues. The V gene's germline CDR1 is WSHSY and CDR2 SAAADI.

This chain links TRBV2 with TRBJ1-6; D is ambiguous. The V gene's germline CDR1 is SNHLY and CDR2 FYNNEI. V lost 8 bases to trimming and J lost 10 bases, with 15 bases between them. This CDR3 comprises 13 residues. CDR3: CASGEAPGSPLHF. The CDR3 DNA sequence: TGTGCCAGCGGAGAGGCCCCCGGATCACCCCTCCACTTT.

The gene calls are TRBV19 and TRBJ2-1; TRBD1 is a possible D gene (5 bases). The CDR3 contains 14 residues. Trimming shortened V by 5 bases and J by 5 bases, and 13 bases separated the two germline ends. The germline CDR1 and CDR2 sequences are LNHDA and SQIVND (reference sequence). CDR3: CASSQGRADNEQFF. In DNA, the CDR3 is TGTGCCAGTAGTCAGGGAAGGGCCGACAATGAGCAGTTCTTC.

The rearrangement joins TRBV2 to TRBJ2-6; D remains ambiguous. Germline CDR1 SNHLY, CDR2 FYNNEI. With 2 bases removed from V and 0 bases from J, the gap between germline ends came to 5 bases. The CDR3 contains 15 residues. The CDR3 coding sequence is TGTGCCAGCAGTGAATCCTACTCTGGGGCCAACGTCCTGACTTTC. Its translation is CASSESYSGANVLTF.

V is TRBV4-1 and J is TRBJ1-4; 7 nucleotides agree with TRBD1. CDR1 is MGHRA and CDR2 is YSYEKL in the germline V gene. Trimming at V came to 7 bases and at J to 2 bases, leaving 10 bases not matched to a gene. This CDR3 is 16 amino acids long. CDR3 DNA: TGCGCCAGCACCAACGAGGGGGCGCCGACTAATGAAAAACTGTTTTTT. The encoded protein is CASTNEGAPTNEKLFF.

The genes are TRBV4-1 and TRBJ1-2, with a weak D call TRBD1 (6 bases). Germline CDR1 and CDR2: MGHRA and YSYEKL. CDR3 length: 16 residues. V shed 0 bases and J shed 0 bases, with 11 bases lying between them. In DNA form, the CDR3 reads TGCGCCAGCAGCCAAGACTCAGGGGACCCTAACTATGGCTACACCTTC. Its protein product is CASSQDSGDPNYGYTF.

V and J are TRBV2 and TRBJ2-1; 11 bases map to TRBD2. The V and J ends lost 5 bases and 4 bases, in that order; junction bases with no gene match: 4. This CDR3 region has 15 residues. CDR1 is SNHLY, CDR2 FYNNEI, per germline. This CDR3 reads CASSRLAGGYNEQFF. CDR3 sequence (DNA): TGTGCCAGCAGTCGTTTAGCGGGGGGGTACAATGAGCAGTTCTTC.